The 18 T cell receptor beta chains below were found in one sample sequenced in a study of human T cells and chemical hapten exposure. TCRdb processed the RACE reads anew with MiXCR; each CDR3 protein has one entry. The sample records more than 95,000 distinct CDR3 sequences, 27% being singletons. Sample time point: patch test 3, about 24 weeks after DPC sensitization. Noted treatment: therapeutic diphenylcyclopropenone sensitization with weekly scalp DPC. Sequenced material: whole blood, taken in connection with sensitization to the hapten diphenylcyclopropenone (DPC). The receptors originated from a man between 35 and 55 years old with alopecia areata. Some clones in this sample may be carry-over from other donors' samples.

This clonotype was seen a single time. V gene TRBV4-1 combines with J gene TRBJ2-1; D uncertain. V gave up 0 bases and J gave up 13 bases, with 13 bases separating them. The CDR3 is 13 residues long. Looked up from germline, CDR1 is MGHRA and CDR2 is YSYEKL. The DNA of the CDR3 is TGCGCCAGCAGCCAAGATCGTTTGGGCCAACAGTTCTTC. Translated: CASSQDRLGQQFF.

The chain is built from TRBV16 and TRBJ2-2; TRBD1 matches at 9 bases. Germline V gene data show CDR1 as KGHSY and CDR2 as FQNENV. This CDR3 contains 15 residues. Trimming removed 2 bases from V and 6 bases from J; junction bases left unmatched: 4. The CDR3 region is CASSQGTGIPGELFF. The CDR3 DNA is TGTGCCAGCAGCCAAGGGACAGGGATCCCCGGGGAGCTGTTTTTT. The full variable domain, its missing parts supplied by reference TRBV16 and TRBJ2-2, is GEEVAQTPKHLVRGEGQKAKLYCAPIKGHSYVFWYQQVLKNEFKFLISFQNENVFDETGMPKERFSAKCLPNSPCSLEIQATKLEDSAVYFCASSQGTGIPGELFFGEGSRLTVL.

The sample holds many counts of this clonotype. The chain links TRBV7-2 to TRBJ2-1, with D possibly being TRBD1 or TRBD2 (5 bases each). Per germline, CDR1 SGHTA and CDR2 FQGNSA. This CDR3 is 13 amino acids long. Trimming shortened V by 5 bases and J by 10 bases, and 15 bases separated the two germline ends. This CDR3 is CASSLPGPEEQFF. The CDR3 DNA sequence: TGTGCCAGCAGCCTCCCGGGACCAGAAGAGCAGTTCTTC.

This sequence joins TRBV20-1 and TRBJ2-5; tentative D call: TRBD1 (6 bases). This CDR3 has 14 amino acids. CDR1 is DFQATT and CDR2 is SNEGSKA in the germline V gene (reference sequence). V was shortened by 5 bases and J by 0 bases, with 13 bases between the two germline ends. CDR3 nucleotide sequence: TGCAGTGCTGCTAGACAGGCTCACCAAGAGACCCAGTACTTC. This gives the protein CSAARQAHQETQYF.

This clonotype appeared a few times. The chain employs TRBV24-1 and TRBJ2-2; 8 nucleotides agree with TRBD1. CDR1 KGHDR and CDR2 SFDVKD come from the germline V gene. The CDR3 runs to 14 residues. Trimming removed 9 bases from V and 3 bases from J; junction bases left unmatched: 5. The DNA of the CDR3 is TGTGCCACCCGGACAGGGTATGACACCGGGGAGCTGTTTTTT. Encoded protein: CATRTGYDTGELFF.

This clonotype was observed a handful of times. The J gene is TRBJ1-1, the V gene TRBV28; no clear D gene. The CDR3 loop spans 11 amino acids. Germline CDR1 reads MDHEN; CDR2 reads SYDVKM. Deletions cut 4 bases from V and 7 bases from J, with 7 bases between. CDR3 coding DNA: TGTGCCAGCAGTTCCGCCATTGAAGCTTTCTTT. This codes for CASSSAIEAFF.

The CDR3 here is CATGATDTQYF. The CDR3 bases are TGTGCCACAGGCGCAACAGATACGCAGTATTTT. The chain couples TRBV10-3 to TRBJ2-3; no firm D call. Trimming removed 10 bases from V and 3 bases from J, with 8 bases in between. Germline V gene data show CDR1 as ENHRY and CDR2 as SYGVKD. The CDR3 sequence is 11 residues long.

This clonotype appeared a few times. This chain's CDR3 is CASSRRDYEQYF. The CDR3 nucleotides are TGTGCCAGCAGTCGACGGGACTACGAGCAGTACTTC. The rearrangement uses TRBV28 and TRBJ2-7, with D tentatively TRBD2 (5 bases). The V gene's germline CDR1 is MDHEN and CDR2 SYDVKM. Deletions cut 5 bases from V and 3 bases from J, with 8 bases between. This CDR3 contains 12 residues.

This clonotype has just a few counts. This rearrangement joins TRBV12-3 or TRBV12-4 to TRBJ1-5; D might be TRBD1 (6 bases). V shed 5 bases and J shed 4 bases, with 12 bases lying between them. The CDR3 runs to 14 residues. This CDR3 reads CASSQLRGNQPQHF. DNA for the CDR3: TGTGCCAGCAGTCAACTCAGGGGAAATCAGCCCCAGCATTTT.

This clonotype was counted a few times. The genes are TRBV12-3 or TRBV12-4 and TRBJ2-7, with 8 bases identical to TRBD2. The CDR3 loop spans 15 amino acids. Trimming at V came to 7 bases and at J to 8 bases, leaving 16 bases not matched to a gene. CDR3 sequence: CASTKTGGRPVQQYF. The CDR3 bases are TGTGCCAGCACCAAAACGGGGGGGAGGCCAGTTCAGCAGTACTTC.

This clonotype is medium-sized (0.01 to 0.1%). The rearrangement links TRBV2 to TRBJ2-7; D is uncertain. This CDR3 is 14 amino acids long. The V gene lost 1 base and the J gene lost 4 bases, with 11 bases spanning the gap. Germline-derived CDR1 and CDR2 are SNHLY and FYNNEI. The CDR3 loop is CASSEDPVCYEQYF. Here the CDR3 DNA reads TGTGCCAGCAGTGAAGACCCGGTTTGTTACGAGCAGTACTTC. Combining the CDR3 with reference TRBV2 and TRBJ2-7 gives the whole variable domain EPEVTQTPSHQVTQMGQEVILRCVPISNHLYFYWYRQILGQKVEFLVSFYNNEISEKSEIFDDQFSVERPDGSNFTLKIRSTKLEDSAMYFCASSEDPVCYEQYFGPGTRLTVT.

This clonotype has more than one count but fewer than ten. The chain combines TRBV6-2 or TRBV6-3 with TRBJ2-3, with 7 nucleotides matching TRBD1. The V gene's germline CDR1 is MNHEY and CDR2 SVGEGT. The CDR3 length is 16 residues. V dropped 4 bases and J dropped 4; count of bases not matched to a gene: 11. CDR3 in DNA: TGTGCCAGCAGTTTCCAGGGGGTCCACTCTTCAGATACGCAGTATTTT. Translating it yields CASSFQGVHSSDTQYF.

V and J are TRBV28 and TRBJ1-5; D unclear. The V and J ends lost 5 bases and 0 bases respectively, with 14 bases between them. The CDR3 runs to 16 residues. Germline V CDR1 and CDR2: MDHEN, SYDVKM. The CDR3 loop reads CASSNPTQSSNQPQHF. The CDR3 region has the DNA TGTGCCAGCAGTAACCCAACACAGAGTAGCAATCAGCCCCAGCATTTT. The variable domain in full, completed from reference TRBV28 and TRBJ1-5, reads DVKVTQSSRYLVKRTGEKVFLECVQDMDHENMFWYRQDPGLGLRLIYFSYDVKMKEKGDIPEGYSVSREKKERFSLILESASTNQTSMYLCASSNPTQSSNQPQHFGDGTRLSIL.

The chain links TRBV7-9 to TRBJ2-5, with 9 bases identical to TRBD2. The CDR3 extends over 14 amino acids. The germline CDR1 and CDR2 sequences are SEHNR and FQNEAQ (reference sequence). Trimming removed 6 bases from V and 5 bases from J; junction bases left unmatched: 7. The CDR3 sequence: CASRLSSGKETQYF. The CDR3 nucleotides read TGTGCCAGCAGACTTTCTAGCGGGAAGGAGACCCAGTACTTC.

Only a few counts were recorded for this clonotype. The gene calls are TRBV9 and TRBJ2-3, with TRBD1 matching over 7 bases. The J segment lost 2 bases and the V segment lost 2 bases, leaving 5 bases of the junction unmatched. This CDR3 comprises 15 residues. Germline-derived CDR1 and CDR2 are SGDLS and YYNGEE. CDR3 loop: CASSVTGAYTDTQYF. The CDR3 nucleotides are TGTGCCAGCAGCGTTACAGGGGCTTACACAGATACGCAGTATTTT.

This clonotype was counted a few times. This chain uses TRBV20-1 with TRBJ2-7; 9 positions agree with TRBD1. In germline, CDR1 is DFQATT, CDR2 SNEGSKA (reference sequence). The CDR3 runs 15 residues. With 6 bases clipped from V and 6 bases from J, the junction kept 15 bases outside the gene matches. The chain's CDR3 is CSATTRTGDFSEQYF. The CDR3 DNA sequence: TGCAGTGCAACAACCCGGACAGGGGACTTCTCCGAGCAGTACTTC.

V is TRBV27 and J is TRBJ1-1; D not resolved. Germline V CDR1 and CDR2: MNHEY, SMNVEV (reference sequence). The CDR3 is made up of 12 amino acids. V dropped 7 bases and J dropped 1 base, with 7 bases sitting between them. The CDR3 here is CASMRTNTEAFF. In DNA, the CDR3 is TGTGCCAGCATGCGGACGAACACTGAAGCTTTCTTT.

The chain couples TRBV6-2 or TRBV6-3 to TRBJ1-5; 8 bases fit TRBD1. J lost 0 bases, V lost 4 bases, and 5 bases had no gene match. The CDR3 covers 16 residues. Germline CDR1 and CDR2: MNHEY and SVGEGT. The CDR3 sequence is CASSWTGRISNQPQHF. The CDR3 region has the DNA TGTGCCAGCAGTTGGACAGGGAGAATTAGCAATCAGCCCCAGCATTTT.